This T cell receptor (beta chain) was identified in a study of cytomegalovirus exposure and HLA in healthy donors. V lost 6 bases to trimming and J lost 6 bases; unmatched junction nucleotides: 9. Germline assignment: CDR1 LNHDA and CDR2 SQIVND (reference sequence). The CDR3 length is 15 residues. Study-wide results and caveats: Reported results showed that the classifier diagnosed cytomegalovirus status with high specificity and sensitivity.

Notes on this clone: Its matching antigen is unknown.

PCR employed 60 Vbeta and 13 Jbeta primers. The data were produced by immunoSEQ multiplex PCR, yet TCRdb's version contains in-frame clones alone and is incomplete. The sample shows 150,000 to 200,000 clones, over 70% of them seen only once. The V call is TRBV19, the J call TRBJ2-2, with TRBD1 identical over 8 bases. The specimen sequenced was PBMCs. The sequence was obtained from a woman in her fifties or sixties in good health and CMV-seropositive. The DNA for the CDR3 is TGTGCCAGTAGAGGGGGGCAGGGGGCTTCCGGGGAGCTGTTTTTT. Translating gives CASRGGQGASGELFF.